The 7 T cell receptor beta chains listed next were all sequenced from one sample in a study of T cells in Graves' hyperthyroidism and ophthalmopathy. There were TCR beta CDR3 regions amplified from RNA transcripts. HTBI primers were the set used in a first-round RT-PCR of the TCR CDR3. TCRdb re-analysed the multiplex PCR reads in MiXCR, keeping a single row per CDR3 protein. The table records some 600,000 distinct CDR3 sequences, approximately 15% of them present only once. Sequenced sample: blood. All receptors derive from a woman aged 25 to 39 with Graves' hyperthyroidism that later progressed to Graves' ophthalmopathy.

At least ten counts were recorded for this clonotype. The V call is TRBV12-3 or TRBV12-4, the J call TRBJ2-7; D is undetermined. The CDR3 covers 13 residues. V lost 2 bases and J lost 3, with 8 bases in between. Here the CDR3 reads CASSLHASYEQYF. The CDR3 nucleotides read TGTGCCAGCAGTTTACACGCGAGCTACGAGCAGTACTTC.

This clonotype turned up a few times. This chain connects TRBV30 to TRBJ2-4; D remains unclear. In germline, CDR1 is GTSNPN, CDR2 SVGIG (reference sequence). V was pared by 0 bases and J by 2 bases, with 17 bases between. This CDR3 region has 17 residues. CDR3 region: CAWSVSGQAWTKNIQYF. The CDR3 DNA is TGTGCCTGGAGTGTATCCGGCCAGGCCTGGACCAAAAACATTCAGTACTTC.

This chain links TRBV30 with TRBJ2-7, with a weak D call TRBD2 (6 bases). V lost 2 bases, J lost 3 bases, and 8 bases lay in between. Germline V CDR1 and CDR2: GTSNPN, SVGIG (reference sequence). There are 12 residues in the CDR3. CDR3 in amino acids: CAWSTSYYEQYF. The CDR3 coding sequence is TGTGCCTGGAGTACTAGCTACTACGAGCAGTACTTC.

This clonotype was observed a handful of times. The chain recombines TRBV30 with TRBJ2-1; TRBD2 matches at 8 bases. The CDR3 runs to 12 residues. Germline V CDR1 and CDR2: GTSNPN, SVGIG (reference sequence). V shed 3 bases, J shed 11 bases, and the junction held 6 bases outside the gene matches. In DNA form, the CDR3 reads TGTGCCTGGAGGGGGCGGGAGGTGAAGCAGTTCTTC. This codes for CAWRGREVKQFF.

This clonotype was counted only a few times. The chain recombines TRBV6-5 with TRBJ1-1, with D perhaps TRBD1 (6 bases). This CDR3 contains 15 residues. Between the trimmed V and J ends, which lost 2 bases and 6 bases, there was a span of 16 bases. The germline V gene has CDR1 MNHEY and CDR2 SVGAGI. The CDR3 region has the DNA TGTGCCAGCAGTTACACATCAAGGGGGGCGCCTGAAGCTTTCTTT. Translating gives CASSYTSRGAPEAFF.

The sample holds many counts of this clonotype. The chain joins TRBV28 to TRBJ1-5; D gene unclear. CDR1 MDHEN and CDR2 SYDVKM come from the germline V gene. The CDR3 contains 14 residues. V was cut by 5 bases and J by 4 bases, with 12 bases left in between. CDR3 protein: CASSLEPGNQPQHF. The CDR3 nucleotides read TGTGCCAGCAGTCTGGAACCGGGGAATCAGCCCCAGCATTTT.

This clonotype has just a few counts. This chain uses TRBV4-1 with TRBJ2-1, with 10 nucleotides matching TRBD2. The junction had 14 bases not matched to a gene; V was cut back by 2 bases and J by 10 bases. The germline gives CDR1 MGHRA, CDR2 YSYEKL. The CDR3 is 17 residues long. Here the CDR3 reads CASSQKIVSSGSREQFF. In DNA form, the CDR3 reads TGCGCCAGCAGCCAAAAGATAGTGTCTAGCGGGAGTCGAGAGCAGTTCTTC.